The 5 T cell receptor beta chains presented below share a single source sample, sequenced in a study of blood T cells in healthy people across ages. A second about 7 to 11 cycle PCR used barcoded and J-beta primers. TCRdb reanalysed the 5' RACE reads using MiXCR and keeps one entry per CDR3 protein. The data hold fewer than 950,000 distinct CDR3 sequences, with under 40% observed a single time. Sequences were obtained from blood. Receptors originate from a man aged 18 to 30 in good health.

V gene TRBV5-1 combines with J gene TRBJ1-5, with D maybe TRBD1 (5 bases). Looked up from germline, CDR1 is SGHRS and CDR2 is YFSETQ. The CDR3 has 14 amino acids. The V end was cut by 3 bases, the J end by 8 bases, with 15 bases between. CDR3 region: CASSSGTETEPQHF. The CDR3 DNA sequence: TGCGCCAGCAGCTCCGGGACGGAAACGGAGCCCCAGCATTTT.

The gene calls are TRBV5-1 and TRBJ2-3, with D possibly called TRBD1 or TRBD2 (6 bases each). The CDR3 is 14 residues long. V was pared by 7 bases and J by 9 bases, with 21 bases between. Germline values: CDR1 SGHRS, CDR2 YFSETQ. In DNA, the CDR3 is TGCGCCAGCGGGGGGCCCACGACCCAGACGACGCAGTATTTT. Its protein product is CASGGPTTQTTQYF.

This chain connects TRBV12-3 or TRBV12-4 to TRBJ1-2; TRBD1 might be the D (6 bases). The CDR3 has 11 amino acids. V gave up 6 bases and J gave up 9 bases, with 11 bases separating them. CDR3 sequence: CASSQGYSYTF. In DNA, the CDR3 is TGTGCCAGCAGCCAGGGGTATAGCTACACCTTC.

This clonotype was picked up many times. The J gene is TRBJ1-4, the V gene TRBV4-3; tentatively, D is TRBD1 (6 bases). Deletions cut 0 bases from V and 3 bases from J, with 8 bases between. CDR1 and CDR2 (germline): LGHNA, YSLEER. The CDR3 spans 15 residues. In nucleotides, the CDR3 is TGCGCCAGCAGCCAAGACACAGGGTCTAATGAAAAACTGTTTTTT. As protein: CASSQDTGSNEKLFF.

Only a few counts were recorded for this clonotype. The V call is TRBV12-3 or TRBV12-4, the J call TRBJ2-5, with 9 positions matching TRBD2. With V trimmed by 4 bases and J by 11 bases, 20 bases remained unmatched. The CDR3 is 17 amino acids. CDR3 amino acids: CASSSPTELAGTGKQYF. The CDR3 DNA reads TGTGCCAGCAGTTCTCCCACGGAGCTAGCGGGGACCGGGAAGCAGTACTTC.